Presented here are 7 T cell receptor beta chains from one specimen sequenced in a study of cytomegalovirus exposure and HLA in healthy donors. The primer mix had 60 Vbeta and 13 Jbeta primers. Produced via immunoSEQ multiplex PCR; TCRdb's table is partial and in-frame only. The sample consists of some 110,000 clones, roughly 68% of them appearing once. The sequenced sample was PBMCs. Receptors were obtained from a woman in her twenties or thirties in good health and CMV-seronegative.

The V gene is TRBV10-3, the J gene TRBJ2-3; 7 positions agree with TRBD1. CDR1 is ENHRY, CDR2 SYGVKD, per germline. V trimming: 8 bases; J trimming: 2 bases; junction bases outside the gene matches: 4. The CDR3 spans 13 residues. DNA of the CDR3: TGTGCCATCCGGGACAGCCTCACAGATACGCAGTATTTT. The encoded protein is CAIRDSLTDTQYF.

The J gene is TRBJ1-4, the V gene TRBV10-2; D is possibly TRBD1 (5 bases). CDR1 is WSHSY and CDR2 is SAAADI in the germline V gene. V dropped 5 bases and J dropped 5 bases, with 15 bases sitting between them. The CDR3 covers 15 residues. The CDR3 bases are TGCGCCAGCAGTCTGGGTCAGGGCCGAAATGAAAAACTGTTTTTT. This sequence encodes CASSLGQGRNEKLFF.

The chain carries TRBV5-8 and TRBJ1-2, with TRBD1 as a possible D gene (5 bases). Germline CDR1 SGHTS, CDR2 YDEGEE. V shed 8 bases and J shed 3 bases, with 11 bases lying between them. This CDR3 is 12 amino acids long. DNA for the CDR3: TGTGCCAGTCTGCGGGGGGACTATGGCTACACCTTC. Its protein is CASLRGDYGYTF.

The V and J genes are TRBV15 and TRBJ2-5, with 12 bases lining up with TRBD2. CDR3 length equals 17 residues. V dropped 1 base and J dropped 5; count of bases not matched to a gene: 8. In germline, CDR1 is LNHNV, CDR2 YYDKDF (reference sequence). In DNA form, the CDR3 reads TGTGCCACCAGCAGAGGCCTACTAGCGGGAGGTAACGAGACCCAGTACTTC. It specifies CATSRGLLAGGNETQYF.

This sequence joins TRBV15 and TRBJ2-3; D not certain. The CDR3 covers 11 residues. Germline V CDR1 and CDR2: LNHNV, YYDKDF (reference sequence). Trimming pared 1 base from V and 6 bases from J, leaving 2 bases between. The chain's CDR3 is CATSRADTQYF. The CDR3 DNA follows: TGTGCCACCAGCAGAGCGGATACGCAGTATTTT.

This clone was found once. The V and J genes are TRBV28 and TRBJ1-1; 10 bases map to TRBD1. Trimming at V came to 7 bases and at J to 6 bases, leaving 8 bases not matched to a gene. The CDR3 consists of 14 residues. Germline CDR1 and CDR2: MDHEN and SYDVKM. The CDR3 spells CASTLMGQGSEAFF. As DNA, the CDR3 is TGTGCCAGCACCCTAATGGGACAGGGGTCTGAAGCTTTCTTT.

The table lists this clone with a few counts. V is TRBV7-3 and J is TRBJ1-2; the match to TRBD1 covers 7 bases. The V segment lost 5 bases and the J segment 7 bases; nucleotides outside the gene matches: 7. The length of the CDR3 is 13 residues. Per the germline V gene, CDR1 is SGHTA and CDR2 is FQGTGA. The CDR3 loop is CASSPRTGSGYTF. The CDR3 DNA follows: TGTGCCAGCAGCCCTCGGACAGGTAGTGGCTACACCTTC.